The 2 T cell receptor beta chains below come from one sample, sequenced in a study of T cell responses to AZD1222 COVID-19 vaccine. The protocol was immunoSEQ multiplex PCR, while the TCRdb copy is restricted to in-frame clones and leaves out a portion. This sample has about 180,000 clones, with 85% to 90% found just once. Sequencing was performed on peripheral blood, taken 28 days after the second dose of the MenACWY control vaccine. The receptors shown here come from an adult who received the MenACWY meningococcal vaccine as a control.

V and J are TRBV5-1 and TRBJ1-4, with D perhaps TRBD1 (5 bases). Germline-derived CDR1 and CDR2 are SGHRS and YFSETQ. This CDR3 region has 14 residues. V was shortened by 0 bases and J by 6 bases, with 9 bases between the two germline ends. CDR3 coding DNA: TGCGCCAGCAGCTTGGGACAGAATTATGAAAAACTGTTTTTT. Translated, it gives CASSLGQNYEKLFF. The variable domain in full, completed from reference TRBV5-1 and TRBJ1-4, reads KAGVTQTPRYLIKTRGQQVTLSCSPISGHRSVSWYQQTPGQGLQFLFEYFSETQRNKGNFPGRFSGRQFSNSRSEMNVSTLELGDSALYLCASSLGQNYEKLFFGSGTQLSVL.

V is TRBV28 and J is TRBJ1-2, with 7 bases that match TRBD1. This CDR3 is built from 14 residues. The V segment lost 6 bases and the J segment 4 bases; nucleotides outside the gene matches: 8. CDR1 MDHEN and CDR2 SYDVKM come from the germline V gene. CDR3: CASSRWQGGYGYTF. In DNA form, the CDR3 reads TGTGCCAGCAGCCGTTGGCAGGGGGGCTATGGCTACACCTTC.